The entry that follows covers one TCR beta chain sequence. Germline lookup yields CDR1 MNHEY and CDR2 SVGEGT. The CDR3 runs 17 residues. V was pared by 0 bases and J by 5 bases, with 8 bases of the junction left unmatched. This specimen comes from a study of T cells in Graves' hyperthyroidism and ophthalmopathy. Clinical symptoms, serum thyroxine, TRAb, thyroid ultrasound and orbital computed tomography informed diagnoses. Researchers amplified the TCR beta CDR3 regions from RNA transcripts. The TCR CDR3 was amplified in a first-round RT-PCR using the HTBI primer set. TCRdb processed the multiplex PCR reads anew with MiXCR; each CDR3 protein has one entry. The sample contains roughly 570,000 distinct CDR3 sequences, about 15% of which appear only once.

The receptor comes from a woman younger than 45 with Graves' hyperthyroidism. The chain couples TRBV6-2 or TRBV6-3 to TRBJ2-2, with 8 nucleotides matching TRBD2. Sequenced material: blood. The CDR3 protein is CASSYSKPLAATGELFF. The DNA for the CDR3 is TGTGCCAGCAGTTACTCAAAACCACTAGCGGCGACCGGGGAGCTGTTTTTT.